The TCR beta chain described here comes from a study of cytomegalovirus exposure and HLA in healthy donors. General study points: In terms of immune exposure information, only CMV serostatus was available. A reported reduction in N-insertions relative to the roughly 710-donor mean was seen in an Asian-associated ancestry cluster in a later analysis.

The PCR used 60 Vbeta and 13 Jbeta primers. The data were produced by immunoSEQ multiplex PCR, yet TCRdb's version contains in-frame clones alone and is incomplete. The sample records roughly 120,000 clones, under 90% being singletons. About this clone itself: Its antigen remains unidentified.

Germline trimming cut 2 bases from V and 3 bases from J; bases unmatched to any gene: 2. CDR1 is SNHLY, CDR2 FYNNEI, per germline. The CDR3 runs to 14 residues. This receptor was identified in a woman aged 18 to 35 in good health and CMV-seronegative. The chain employs TRBV2 and TRBJ1-1; 8 bases fit TRBD1. The sample was PBMCs. CDR3 coding DNA: TGTGCCAGCAGTGAACAGGGGGCCTACACTGAAGCTTTCTTT. Its translation: CASSEQGAYTEAFF.